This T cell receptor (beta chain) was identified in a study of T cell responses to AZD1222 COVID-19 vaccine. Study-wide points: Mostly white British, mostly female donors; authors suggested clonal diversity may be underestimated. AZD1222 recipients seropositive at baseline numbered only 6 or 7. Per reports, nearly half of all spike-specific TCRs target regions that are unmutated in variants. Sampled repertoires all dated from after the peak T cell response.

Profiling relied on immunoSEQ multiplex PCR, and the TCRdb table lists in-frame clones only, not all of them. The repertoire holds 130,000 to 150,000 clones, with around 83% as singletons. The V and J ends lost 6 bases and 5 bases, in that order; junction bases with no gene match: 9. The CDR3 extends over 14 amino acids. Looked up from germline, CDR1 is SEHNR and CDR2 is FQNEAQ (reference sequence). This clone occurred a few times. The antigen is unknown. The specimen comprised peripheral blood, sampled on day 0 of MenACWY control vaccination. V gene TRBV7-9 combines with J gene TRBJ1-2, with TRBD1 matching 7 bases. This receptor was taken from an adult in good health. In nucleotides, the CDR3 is TGTGCCAGCAGTTTGGGGGACAGACTTTATGGCTACACCTTC. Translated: CASSLGDRLYGYTF.